Presented here are 13 T cell receptor beta chains from one specimen sequenced in a study of Ad26.COV2.S vaccination and SARS-CoV-2 variants. Treatment described: 19 received Ad26.COV2.S at low or high dose, single or two shots; roughly five received placebo; per-sample allocation not given. Repertoires come from day 63 after the first vaccine or placebo injection. Clones were read by immunoSEQ multiplex PCR, and TCRdb kept only the in-frame ones, dropping some. The data hold about 410,000 clones, with 75% to 90% observed a single time. The sequences come from peripheral blood, collected in a trial of Ad26.COV2.S vaccine versus placebo. Receptor source: a person between 18 and 65 years old who received the Ad26.COV2.S COVID-19 vaccine or a placebo.

This clone has a single count. The V gene is TRBV10-3, the J gene TRBJ2-2; the match to TRBD1 covers 10 bases. Trimming cost V 6 bases and J 2 bases; bases outside gene matches: 3. Per the germline V gene, CDR1 is ENHRY and CDR2 is SYGVKD. The CDR3 has 15 amino acids. This CDR3 reads CAISGTGANTGELFF. CDR3 nucleotide sequence: TGTGCCATCAGCGGGACAGGGGCCAACACCGGGGAGCTGTTTTTT.

The gene calls are TRBV19 and TRBJ2-7; D is possibly TRBD1 (6 bases). V lost 5 bases and J lost 0, with 14 bases in between. The CDR3 consists of 15 residues. Per the germline V gene, CDR1 is LNHDA and CDR2 is SQIVND (reference sequence). CDR3 sequence (DNA): TGTGCCAGTAGTGCCAGGGGTCCCAGCTCCTACGAGCAGTACTTC. As protein: CASSARGPSSYEQYF.

The rearrangement links TRBV3-1 (or the pseudogene TRBV3-2) to TRBJ1-5, with a weak D call TRBD1 (5 bases). Germline CDR1 reads LGHDT; CDR2 reads YNNKEL (reference sequence). Trimming cost V 4 bases and J 2 bases, with 15 bases left between them. The CDR3 is 16 amino acids. DNA for the CDR3: TGTGCCAGCAGCCCCTCCGAGAGGGGTGGCAATCAGCCCCAGCATTTT. Protein sequence: CASSPSERGGNQPQHF.

The genes are TRBV18 and TRBJ2-7; the D is unclear. The germline gives CDR1 KGHSH, CDR2 LQKENI. The CDR3 has 14 amino acids. The V gene lost 3 bases and the J gene lost 1 base, with 10 bases spanning the gap. The CDR3 is CASSPNSDSYEQYF. CDR3 sequence (DNA): TGTGCCAGCTCACCCAACAGCGATTCCTACGAGCAGTACTTC.

The V gene is TRBV5-6, the J gene TRBJ2-1, with D unclear. CDR3 length equals 12 residues. V lost 1 base and J lost 7, with 6 bases in between. Germline CDR1 SGHDT, CDR2 YYEEEE. The CDR3 loop is CASSLRANEQFF. Here the CDR3 DNA reads TGTGCCAGCAGCTTGCGGGCGAATGAGCAGTTCTTC.

The chain couples TRBV28 to TRBJ1-2; no clear D. CDR3 length equals 14 residues. V dropped 7 bases and J dropped 6 bases, with 18 bases sitting between them. Germline lookup yields CDR1 MDHEN and CDR2 SYDVKM. CDR3 sequence reads: CASTPGPSLHGYTF. The CDR3 DNA follows: TGTGCCAGCACCCCCGGGCCTTCCCTCCATGGCTACACCTTC.

A single count supports this clone. The chain employs TRBV19 and TRBJ1-5; D remains ambiguous. The CDR3 has 12 amino acids. Germline CDR1 and CDR2: LNHDA and SQIVND (reference sequence). V was cut by 7 bases and J by 3 bases, with 7 bases left in between. The CDR3 here is CASTNLNQPQHF. Here the CDR3 DNA reads TGTGCCAGTACAAATCTCAATCAGCCCCAGCATTTT.

This clone was detected only once. The chain is built from TRBV28 and TRBJ2-7; 8 bases map to TRBD1. This CDR3 has 14 residues. The V gene's germline CDR1 is MDHEN and CDR2 SYDVKM. V lost 4 bases, J lost 3 bases, and 5 bases stayed unmatched. CDR3 in amino acids: CASSWGQVNYEQYF. CDR3 bases: TGTGCCAGCAGTTGGGGACAGGTGAACTACGAGCAGTACTTC.

V usage is TRBV5-6 and J usage is TRBJ2-1; D gene unclear. The CDR3 runs 14 residues. Trimming cost V 0 bases and J 3 bases, with 7 bases left between them. Germline-derived CDR1 and CDR2 are SGHDT and YYEEEE. The CDR3 region is CASSLEVGYNEQFF. CDR3 coding DNA: TGTGCCAGCAGCTTGGAGGTTGGCTACAATGAGCAGTTCTTC.

This clone was counted only a few times. The chain has TRBV27 and TRBJ1-6, with D maybe TRBD1 (6 bases). Germline CDR1 MNHEY, CDR2 SMNVEV (reference sequence). Trimming removed 9 bases at V and 9 bases at J, with 18 bases between. The CDR3 contains 14 residues. The CDR3: CASRTGNIASPLHF. The CDR3 DNA is TGTGCCAGTAGAACAGGGAATATAGCTTCACCCCTCCACTTT.

This clone was counted between two and nine times. The chain employs TRBV28 and TRBJ1-3; 8 bases fit TRBD1. V shed 8 bases, J shed 2 bases, and the junction held 8 bases outside the gene matches. This CDR3 is 15 amino acids long. CDR1 and CDR2 from the germline V gene are MDHEN and SYDVKM. The CDR3 coding sequence is TGTGCCAGCGGCAAGCAGGGGGCGACTGGAAACACCATATATTTT. Translating gives CASGKQGATGNTIYF. The entire variable domain, with the rest obtained from reference TRBV28 and TRBJ1-3, is as follows: DVKVTQSSRYLVKRTGEKVFLECVQDMDHENMFWYRQDPGLGLRLIYFSYDVKMKEKGDIPEGYSVSREKKERFSLILESASTNQTSMYLCASGKQGATGNTIYFGEGSWLTVV.

V and J are TRBV19 and TRBJ2-1; no clear D gene. There are 14 residues in the CDR3. Trimming pared 0 bases from V and 6 bases from J, leaving 9 bases between. Germline CDR1 and CDR2: LNHDA and SQIVND (reference sequence). The CDR3 is CASSIDQGTNEQFF. The CDR3 region has the DNA TGTGCCAGTAGTATAGATCAAGGAACCAATGAGCAGTTCTTC. Supplemented by reference TRBV19 and TRBJ2-1, the full variable domain reads DGGITQSPKYLFRKEGQNVTLSCEQNLNHDAMYWYRQDPGQGLRLIYYSQIVNDFQKGDIAEGYSVSREKKESFPLTVTSAQKNPTAFYLCASSIDQGTNEQFFGPGTRLTVL.

This chain uses TRBV5-1 with TRBJ2-2; 7 bases fit TRBD2. Germline lookup yields CDR1 SGHRS and CDR2 YFSETQ. The CDR3 extends over 15 amino acids. The V segment lost 0 bases and the J segment 5 bases; nucleotides outside the gene matches: 4. DNA for the CDR3: TGCGCCAGCAGCTTGGGCGGGAGCGGGACCGGGGAGCTGTTTTTT. It is translated as CASSLGGSGTGELFF.